This entry lists 6 T cell receptor beta chains sequenced from one sample in a study of CD8+ T cells in alopecia areata. RNA, once extracted, was reverse transcribed into cDNA for use as the sequencing template. The table came from immunoSEQ multiplex PCR; TCRdb's copy has only in-frame clones and leaves some out. The sample consists of about 150,000 clones, about 87% of them appearing once. Specimen: CD8+ T cells sorted from blood, collected at week 0. The receptors derive from a human donor with alopecia areata.

This clone was observed a few times. J is TRBJ2-7 and V is TRBV7-6; D unclear. The CDR3 is made up of 14 amino acids. Germline lookup yields CDR1 SGHVS and CDR2 FNYEAQ. Trimming removed 1 base from V and 2 bases from J, with 9 bases in between. CDR3 region: CASSLGADTYEQYF. CDR3 nucleotides: TGTGCCAGCAGCTTAGGAGCAGATACCTACGAGCAGTACTTC.

The chain has TRBV14 and TRBJ1-2; D ambiguous. Trimming pared 0 bases from V and 6 bases from J, leaving 17 bases between. Germline V gives CDR1 SGHDN, CDR2 FVKESK. The CDR3 runs to 16 residues. The CDR3 coding sequence is TGTGCCAGCAGCCAAGACTTAGCCAATTGGAGCCATGGCTACACCTTC. Translated, it gives CASSQDLANWSHGYTF.

The V gene is TRBV11-1, the J gene TRBJ2-6; D remains ambiguous. The V gene's germline CDR1 is SGHAT and CDR2 FQDESV (reference sequence). Trimming removed 5 bases at V and 4 bases at J, with 6 bases between. The CDR3 loop spans 13 amino acids. CDR3 sequence: CASSLEGANVLTF. CDR3 DNA sequence: TGTGCCAGCAGCCTAGAAGGGGCCAACGTCCTGACTTTC.

The V call is TRBV9, the J call TRBJ1-2; D is uncertain. The V gene's germline CDR1 is SGDLS and CDR2 YYNGEE. The CDR3 has 11 residues. Trimming took 5 bases from V and 8 from J, leaving 10 bases between them. The CDR3 region is CASREGLGYTF. The DNA for the CDR3 is TGTGCCAGCAGGGAAGGGTTGGGCTACACCTTC.

The chain couples TRBV14 to TRBJ2-7; D unclear. Germline V gene lookup returns CDR1 SGHDN and CDR2 FVKESK. V was shortened by 1 base and J by 6 bases, with 4 bases between the two germline ends. This CDR3 contains 11 residues. Here the CDR3 reads CASSQGSEQYF. The DNA of the CDR3 is TGTGCCAGCAGCCAAGGGTCCGAGCAGTACTTC.

V is TRBV2 and J is TRBJ2-7, with TRBD2 matching 7 bases. The CDR3 consists of 18 residues. The V and J ends lost 8 bases and 5 bases, in that order; junction bases with no gene match: 24. Germline V gene sequence: CDR1 SNHLY, CDR2 FYNNEI. The CDR3 loop is CASGGTHLLATTFNEQYF. The CDR3 region has the DNA TGTGCCAGCGGGGGAACCCACCTACTAGCGACGACTTTCAACGAGCAGTACTTC.